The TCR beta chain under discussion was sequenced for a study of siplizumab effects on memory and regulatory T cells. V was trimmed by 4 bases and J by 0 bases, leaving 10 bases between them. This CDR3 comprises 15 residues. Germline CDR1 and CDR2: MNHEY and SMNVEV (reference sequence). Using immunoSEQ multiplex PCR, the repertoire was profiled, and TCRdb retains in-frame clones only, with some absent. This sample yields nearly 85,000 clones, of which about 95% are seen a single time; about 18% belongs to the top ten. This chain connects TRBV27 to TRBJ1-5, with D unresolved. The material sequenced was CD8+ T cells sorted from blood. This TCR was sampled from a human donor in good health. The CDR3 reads CASSSQSYSNQPQHF. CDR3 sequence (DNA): TGTGCCAGCAGTTCACAGAGTTATAGCAATCAGCCCCAGCATTTT.